This T cell receptor (beta chain) was identified during a study of blood T cell repertoires in COVID-19. Measured with immunoSEQ multiplex PCR; TCRdb has only the in-frame clones, and not every one. Among 100,000 to 150,000 clones listed, about 74% were seen once. Per the germline V gene, CDR1 is SGHNT and CDR2 is YENEEA. The junction had 7 bases not matched to a gene; V was cut back by 1 base and J by 8 bases. This CDR3 contains 14 residues. V is TRBV11-3 and J is TRBJ2-7, with 8 bases matching TRBD2. The source of this sequence is a man between 60 and 75 years old with acute or convalescent COVID-19. Sequenced sample: peripheral blood. The CDR3 sequence: CASSLAGGASKQYF. CDR3 sequence (DNA): TGTGCCAGCAGCTTAGCGGGGGGGGCGTCGAAGCAGTACTTC.